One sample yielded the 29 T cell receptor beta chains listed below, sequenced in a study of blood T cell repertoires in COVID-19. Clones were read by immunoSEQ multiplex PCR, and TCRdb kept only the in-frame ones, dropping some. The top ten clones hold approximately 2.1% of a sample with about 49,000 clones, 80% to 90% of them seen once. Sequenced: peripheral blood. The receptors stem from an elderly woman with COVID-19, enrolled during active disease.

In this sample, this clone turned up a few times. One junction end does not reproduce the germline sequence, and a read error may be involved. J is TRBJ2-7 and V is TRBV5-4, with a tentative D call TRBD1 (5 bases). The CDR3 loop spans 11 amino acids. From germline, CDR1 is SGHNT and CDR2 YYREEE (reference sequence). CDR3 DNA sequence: TGTGCCAGCAGCGGCCATGGGGCGTGGAACTTC. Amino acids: CASSGHGAWNF.

As DNA, the CDR3 is TGCGCCAGCAGCGCGTGGACGGGACAAAACAACTATGGCTACACCTTC. Amino acids: CASSAWTGQNNYGYTF. The chain has TRBV5-1 and TRBJ1-2; the D gene is possibly TRBD1 (6 bases). The ends were cut back, 4 bases at V and 2 bases at J, with 18 bases in the middle. The germline gives CDR1 SGHRS, CDR2 YFSETQ. The CDR3 has 16 residues.

The CDR3 spells CASSVLSGNQPQHF. The CDR3, as DNA: TGCGCCAGCAGTGTATTATCGGGGAATCAGCCCCAGCATTTT. The V gene is TRBV10-2, the J gene TRBJ1-5, with no clear D. The CDR3 covers 14 residues. Germline lookup yields CDR1 WSHSY and CDR2 SAAADI. V was pared by 4 bases and J by 4 bases, with 11 bases between.

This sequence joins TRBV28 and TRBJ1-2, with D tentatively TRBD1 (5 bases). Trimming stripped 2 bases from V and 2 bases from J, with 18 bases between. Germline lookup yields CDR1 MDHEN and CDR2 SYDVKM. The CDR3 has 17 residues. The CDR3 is CASSLSIGVRTNYGYTF. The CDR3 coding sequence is TGTGCCAGCAGTTTAAGTATAGGGGTCAGGACAAACTATGGCTACACCTTC.

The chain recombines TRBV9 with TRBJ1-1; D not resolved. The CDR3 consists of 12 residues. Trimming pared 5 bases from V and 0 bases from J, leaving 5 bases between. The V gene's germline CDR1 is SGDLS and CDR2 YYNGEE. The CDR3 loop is CASREVNTEAFF. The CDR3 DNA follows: TGTGCCAGCAGGGAGGTGAACACTGAAGCTTTCTTT.

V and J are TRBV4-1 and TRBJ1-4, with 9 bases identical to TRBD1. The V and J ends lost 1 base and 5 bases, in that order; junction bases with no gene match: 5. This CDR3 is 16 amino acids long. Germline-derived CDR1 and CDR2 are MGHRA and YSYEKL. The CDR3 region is CASSQGTGTGNEKLFF. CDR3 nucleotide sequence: TGCGCCAGCAGCCAAGGGACCGGGACAGGGAATGAAAAACTGTTTTTT.

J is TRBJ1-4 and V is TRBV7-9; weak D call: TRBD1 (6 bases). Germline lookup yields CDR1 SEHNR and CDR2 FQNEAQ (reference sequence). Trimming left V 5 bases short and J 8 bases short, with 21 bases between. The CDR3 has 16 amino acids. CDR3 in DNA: TGTGCCAGCAGCCACCGGAACGGGGCAACAGGGGAAAAACTGTTTTTT. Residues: CASSHRNGATGEKLFF. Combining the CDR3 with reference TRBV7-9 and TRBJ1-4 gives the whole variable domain DTGVSQNPRHKITKRGQNVTFRCDPISEHNRLYWYRQTLGQGPEFLTYFQNEAQLEKSRLLSDRFSAERPKGSFSTLEIQRTEQGDSAMYLCASSHRNGATGEKLFFGSGTQLSVL.

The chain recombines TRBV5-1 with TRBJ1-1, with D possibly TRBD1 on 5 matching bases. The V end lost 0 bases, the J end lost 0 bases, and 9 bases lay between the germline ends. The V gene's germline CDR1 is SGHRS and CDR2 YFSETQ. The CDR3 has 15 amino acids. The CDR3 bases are TGCGCCAGCAGCTTGGAGGGGATTTTGAACACTGAAGCTTTCTTT. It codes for CASSLEGILNTEAFF.

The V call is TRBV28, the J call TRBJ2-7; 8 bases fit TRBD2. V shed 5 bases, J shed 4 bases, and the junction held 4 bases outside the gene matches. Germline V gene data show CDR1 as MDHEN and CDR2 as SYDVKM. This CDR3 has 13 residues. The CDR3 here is CASSVLAVYEQYF. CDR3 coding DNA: TGTGCCAGCAGTGTACTAGCGGTGTACGAGCAGTACTTC.

The CDR3 DNA reads TGTGCCAGCAGACCAAAGACAGGGGGGAACACTGAAGCTTTCTTT. Translating it yields CASRPKTGGNTEAFF. The genes are TRBV6-5 and TRBJ1-1; 9 bases match TRBD1. The CDR3 contains 15 residues. The germline V gene encodes CDR1 MNHEY and CDR2 SVGAGI. V lost 6 bases, J lost 1 base, and 6 bases stayed unmatched.

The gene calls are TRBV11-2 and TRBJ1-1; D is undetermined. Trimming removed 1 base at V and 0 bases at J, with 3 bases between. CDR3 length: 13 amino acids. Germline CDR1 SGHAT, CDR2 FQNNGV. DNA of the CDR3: TGTGCCAGCAGCTTAGGCGTGAACACTGAAGCTTTCTTT. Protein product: CASSLGVNTEAFF.

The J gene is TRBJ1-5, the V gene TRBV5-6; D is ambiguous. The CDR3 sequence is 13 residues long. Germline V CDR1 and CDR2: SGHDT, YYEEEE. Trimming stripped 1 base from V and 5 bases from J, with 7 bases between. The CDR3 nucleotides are TGTGCCAGCAGCTTGAGAATAGATCAGCCCCAGCATTTT. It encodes CASSLRIDQPQHF.

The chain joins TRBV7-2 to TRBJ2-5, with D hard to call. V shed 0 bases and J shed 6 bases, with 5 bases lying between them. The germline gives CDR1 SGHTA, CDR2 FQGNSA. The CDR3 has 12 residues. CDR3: CASSLAVKTQYF. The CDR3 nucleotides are TGTGCCAGCAGCTTAGCTGTCAAGACCCAGTACTTC.

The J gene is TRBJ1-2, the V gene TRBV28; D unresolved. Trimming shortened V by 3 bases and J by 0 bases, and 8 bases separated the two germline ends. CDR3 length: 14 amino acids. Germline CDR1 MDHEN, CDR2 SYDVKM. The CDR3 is CASSLWQANYGYTF. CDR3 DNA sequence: TGTGCCAGCAGTTTGTGGCAGGCTAACTATGGCTACACCTTC.

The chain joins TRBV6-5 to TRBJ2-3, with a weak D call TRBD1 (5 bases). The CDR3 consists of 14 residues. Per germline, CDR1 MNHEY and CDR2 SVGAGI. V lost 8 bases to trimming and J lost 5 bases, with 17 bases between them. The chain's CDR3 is CASRILGAKDTQYF. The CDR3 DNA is TGTGCCAGCCGTATTCTAGGGGCAAAAGATACGCAGTATTTT.

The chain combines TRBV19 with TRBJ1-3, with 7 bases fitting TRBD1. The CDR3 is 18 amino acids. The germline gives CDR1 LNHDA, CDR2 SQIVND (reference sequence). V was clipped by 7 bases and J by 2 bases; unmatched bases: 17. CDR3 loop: CASTRGSAVAVTGNTIYF. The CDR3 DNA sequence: TGTGCCAGTACCAGGGGGTCCGCCGTAGCTGTTACTGGAAACACCATATATTTT.

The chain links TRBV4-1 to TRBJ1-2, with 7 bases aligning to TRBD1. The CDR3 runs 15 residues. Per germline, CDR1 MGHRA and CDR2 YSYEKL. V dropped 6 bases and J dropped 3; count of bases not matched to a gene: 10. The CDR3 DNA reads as TGCGCCAGCAGTCGAGCAGGGGGACAAGACTATGGCTACACCTTC. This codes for CASSRAGGQDYGYTF.

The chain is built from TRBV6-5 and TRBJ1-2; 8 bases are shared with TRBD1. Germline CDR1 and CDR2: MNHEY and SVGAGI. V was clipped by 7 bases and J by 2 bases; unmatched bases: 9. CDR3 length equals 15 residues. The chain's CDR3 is CASNAGQGGNYGYTF. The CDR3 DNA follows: TGTGCCAGCAATGCCGGACAGGGTGGAAACTATGGCTACACCTTC.

CDR3 protein: CASRAGGSNEQYF. In nucleotides, the CDR3 is TGTGCCAGCAGGGCGGGAGGCTCGAACGAGCAGTACTTC. The rearrangement joins TRBV2 to TRBJ2-7; 8 bases align to TRBD2. The germline gives CDR1 SNHLY, CDR2 FYNNEI. Losses at the gene ends were 6 bases for V and 5 bases for J; bases not matched to a gene: 6. This CDR3 is built from 13 residues.

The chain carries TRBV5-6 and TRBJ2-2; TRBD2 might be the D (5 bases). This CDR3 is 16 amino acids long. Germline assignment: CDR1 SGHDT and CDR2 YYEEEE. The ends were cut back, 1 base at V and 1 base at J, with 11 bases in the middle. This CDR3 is CASSLLGLENTGELFF. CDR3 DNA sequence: TGTGCCAGCAGCTTGCTTGGACTCGAGAACACCGGGGAGCTGTTTTTT.

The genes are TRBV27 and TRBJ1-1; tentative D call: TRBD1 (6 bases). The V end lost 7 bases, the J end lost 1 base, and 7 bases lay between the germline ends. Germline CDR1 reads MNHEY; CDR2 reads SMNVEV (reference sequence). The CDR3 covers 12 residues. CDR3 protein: CASKTGNTEAFF. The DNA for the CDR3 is TGTGCCAGCAAGACAGGGAACACTGAAGCTTTCTTT.

Here the CDR3 reads CAWNPEDRGWYGYTF. The CDR3 DNA reads TGTGCCTGGAATCCTGAGGACAGGGGATGGTATGGCTACACCTTC. The rearrangement links TRBV30 to TRBJ1-2, with 9 nucleotides matching TRBD1. Trimming at V came to 4 bases and at J to 5 bases, leaving 11 bases not matched to a gene. Germline V gene data show CDR1 as GTSNPN and CDR2 as SVGIG (reference sequence). CDR3 size: 15 residues.

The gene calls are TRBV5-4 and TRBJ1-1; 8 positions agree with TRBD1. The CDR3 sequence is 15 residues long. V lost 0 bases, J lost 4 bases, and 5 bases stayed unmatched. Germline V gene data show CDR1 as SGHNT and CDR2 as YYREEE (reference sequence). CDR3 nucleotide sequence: TGTGCCAGCAGCTTGGTGGCAACAGGGGGCACTGAAGCTTTCTTT. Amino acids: CASSLVATGGTEAFF.

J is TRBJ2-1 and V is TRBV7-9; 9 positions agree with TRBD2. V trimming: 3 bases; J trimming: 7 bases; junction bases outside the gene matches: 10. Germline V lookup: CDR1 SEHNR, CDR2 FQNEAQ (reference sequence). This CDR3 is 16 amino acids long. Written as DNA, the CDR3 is TGTGCCAGCAGCTTTGTTCCGGGACTAGCTTCAAATGAGCAGTTCTTC. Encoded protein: CASSFVPGLASNEQFF.

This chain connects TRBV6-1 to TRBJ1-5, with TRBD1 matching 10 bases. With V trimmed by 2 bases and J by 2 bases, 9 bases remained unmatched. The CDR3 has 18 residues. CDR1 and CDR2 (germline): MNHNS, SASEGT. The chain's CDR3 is CASSEQGTGAGGNQPQHF. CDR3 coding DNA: TGTGCCAGCAGTGAACAGGGGACAGGGGCTGGTGGCAATCAGCCCCAGCATTTT.

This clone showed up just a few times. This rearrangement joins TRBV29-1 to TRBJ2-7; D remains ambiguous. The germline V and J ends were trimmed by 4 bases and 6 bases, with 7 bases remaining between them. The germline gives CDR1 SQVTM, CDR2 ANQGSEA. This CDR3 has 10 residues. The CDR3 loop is CSVGTVEQYF. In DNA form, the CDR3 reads TGCAGCGTTGGTACAGTCGAGCAGTACTTC.

The CDR3 DNA is TGTGCCAGCAGCCAAGCGGGACTCTACAATGAGCAGTTCTTC. Translated: CASSQAGLYNEQFF. The J gene is TRBJ2-1, the V gene TRBV3-1 (or the pseudogene TRBV3-2); D might be TRBD2 (6 bases). In germline, CDR1 is LGHDT, CDR2 YNNKEL (reference sequence). Deletions cut 1 base from V and 3 bases from J, with 7 bases between. This CDR3 is built from 14 residues.

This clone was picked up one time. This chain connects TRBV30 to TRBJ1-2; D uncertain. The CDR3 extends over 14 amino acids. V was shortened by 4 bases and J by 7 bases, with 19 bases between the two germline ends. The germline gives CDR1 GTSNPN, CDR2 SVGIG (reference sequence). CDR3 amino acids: CAWTLPRLPGGYTF. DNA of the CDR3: TGTGCCTGGACCCTACCTCGTCTCCCAGGTGGCTACACCTTC.

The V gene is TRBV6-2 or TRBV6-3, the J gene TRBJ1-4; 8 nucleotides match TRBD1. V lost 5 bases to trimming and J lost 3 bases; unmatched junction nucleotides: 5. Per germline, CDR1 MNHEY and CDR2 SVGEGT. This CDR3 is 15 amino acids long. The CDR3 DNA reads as TGTGCCAGCAGTACCCAGGGGGCGGCTAATGAAAAACTGTTTTTT. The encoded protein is CASSTQGAANEKLFF.